This paragraph reports one TCR beta chain. In the source study's methods: Reference gene primers were amplified, and this amplification served to estimate nucleated cell counts. Only in-frame clones appear in the TCRdb table, and some are missing; sequencing was by immunoSEQ multiplex PCR. V and J calls and clone size are as listed in that table; D and trimming were resolved from the DNA. Found here are around 100,000 clones, 69% of them singletons; the top ten hold less than 6.5%. These data are taken from a study of blood T cell repertoires in COVID-19. Whole-study context: Sites in the United States, Italy and Spain provided acute and convalescent COVID-19 samples. The analysed material was cDNA or gDNA that came from T cells, B-cell-depleted T cells, or PBMCs.

This receptor was identified in a man older than 75 with acute or convalescent COVID-19. Material: peripheral blood.

The CDR3 DNA follows: TGTGCCTGGAGCATTGCAGGGGCACGCAACTATGGCTACACCTTC. Translating gives CAWSIAGARNYGYTF. This chain joins TRBV30 and TRBJ1-2, with D possibly being TRBD1 (6 bases). The V gene's germline CDR1 is GTSNPN and CDR2 SVGIG (reference sequence). The CDR3 spans 15 residues. V was cut by 3 bases and J by 2 bases, with 16 bases left in between.